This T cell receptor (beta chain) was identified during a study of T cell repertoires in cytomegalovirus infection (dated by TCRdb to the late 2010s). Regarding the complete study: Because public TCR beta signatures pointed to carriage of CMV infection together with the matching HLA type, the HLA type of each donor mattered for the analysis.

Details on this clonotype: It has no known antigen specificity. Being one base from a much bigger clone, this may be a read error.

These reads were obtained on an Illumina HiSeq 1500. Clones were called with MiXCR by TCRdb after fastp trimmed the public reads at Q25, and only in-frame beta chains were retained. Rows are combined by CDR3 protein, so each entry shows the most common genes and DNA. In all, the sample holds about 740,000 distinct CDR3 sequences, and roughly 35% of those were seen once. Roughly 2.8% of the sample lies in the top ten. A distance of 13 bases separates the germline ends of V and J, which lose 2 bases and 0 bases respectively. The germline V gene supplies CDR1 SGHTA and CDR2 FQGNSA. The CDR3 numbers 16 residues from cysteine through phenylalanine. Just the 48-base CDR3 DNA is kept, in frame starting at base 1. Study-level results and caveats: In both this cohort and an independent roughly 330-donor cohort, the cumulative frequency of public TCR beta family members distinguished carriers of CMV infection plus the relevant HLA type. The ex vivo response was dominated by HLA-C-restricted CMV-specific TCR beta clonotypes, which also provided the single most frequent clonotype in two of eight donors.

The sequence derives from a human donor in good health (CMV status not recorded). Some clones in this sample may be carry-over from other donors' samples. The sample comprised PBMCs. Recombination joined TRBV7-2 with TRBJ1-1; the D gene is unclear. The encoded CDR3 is CASSLTARILNTEAFF. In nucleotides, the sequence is TGTGCCAGCAGCTTAACAGCGCGAATACTGAACACTGAAGCTTTCTTT.